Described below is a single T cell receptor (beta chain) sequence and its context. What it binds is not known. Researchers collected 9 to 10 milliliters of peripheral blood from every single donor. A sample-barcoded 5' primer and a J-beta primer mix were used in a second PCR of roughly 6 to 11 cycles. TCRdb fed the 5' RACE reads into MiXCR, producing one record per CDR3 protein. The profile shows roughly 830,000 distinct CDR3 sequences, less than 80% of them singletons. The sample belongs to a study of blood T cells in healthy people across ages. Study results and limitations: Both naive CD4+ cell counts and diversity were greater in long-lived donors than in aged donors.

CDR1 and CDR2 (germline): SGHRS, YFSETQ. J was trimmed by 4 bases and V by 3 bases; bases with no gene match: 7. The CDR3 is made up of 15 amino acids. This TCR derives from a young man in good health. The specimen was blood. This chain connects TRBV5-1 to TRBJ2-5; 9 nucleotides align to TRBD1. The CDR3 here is CASSYGQGNVETQYF. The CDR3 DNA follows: TGCGCCAGCAGCTATGGACAGGGGAATGTAGAGACCCAGTACTTC.